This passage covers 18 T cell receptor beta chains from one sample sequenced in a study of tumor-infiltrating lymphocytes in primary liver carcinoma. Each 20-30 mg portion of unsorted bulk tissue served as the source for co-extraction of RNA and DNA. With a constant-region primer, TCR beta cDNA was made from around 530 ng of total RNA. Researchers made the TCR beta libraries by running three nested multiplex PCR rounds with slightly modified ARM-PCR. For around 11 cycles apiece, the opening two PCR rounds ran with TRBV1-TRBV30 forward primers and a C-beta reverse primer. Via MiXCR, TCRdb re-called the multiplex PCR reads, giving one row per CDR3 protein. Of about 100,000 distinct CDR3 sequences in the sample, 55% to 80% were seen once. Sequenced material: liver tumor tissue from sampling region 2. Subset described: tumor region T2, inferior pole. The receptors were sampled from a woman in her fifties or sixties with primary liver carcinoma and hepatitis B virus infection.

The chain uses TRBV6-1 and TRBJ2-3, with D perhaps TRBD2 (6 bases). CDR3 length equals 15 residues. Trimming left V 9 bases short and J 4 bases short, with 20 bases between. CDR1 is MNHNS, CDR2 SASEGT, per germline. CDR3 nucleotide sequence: TGTGCCAGTAGTATAAGCGTATCTAGCGCAGATACGCAGTATTTT. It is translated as CASSISVSSADTQYF.

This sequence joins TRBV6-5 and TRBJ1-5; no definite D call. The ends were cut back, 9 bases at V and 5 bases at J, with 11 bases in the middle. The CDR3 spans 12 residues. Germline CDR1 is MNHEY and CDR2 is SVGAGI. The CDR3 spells CARTGPDQPQHF. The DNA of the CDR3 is TGTGCCAGAACTGGCCCTGATCAGCCCCAGCATTTT.

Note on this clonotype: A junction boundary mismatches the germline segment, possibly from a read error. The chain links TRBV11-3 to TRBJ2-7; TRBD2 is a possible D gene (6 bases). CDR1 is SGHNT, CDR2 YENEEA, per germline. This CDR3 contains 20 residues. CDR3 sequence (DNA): TGTGCCAGCAGCATAGAAGCTAGAGGGAGGCATCTTCGGACAACCTACGAGCAGTACTTC. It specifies CASSIEARGRHLRTTYEQYF.

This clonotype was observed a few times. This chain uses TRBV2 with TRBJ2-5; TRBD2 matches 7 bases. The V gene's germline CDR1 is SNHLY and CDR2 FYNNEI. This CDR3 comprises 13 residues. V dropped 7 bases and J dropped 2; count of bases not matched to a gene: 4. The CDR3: CASMASGQETQYF. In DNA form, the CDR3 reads TGTGCCAGCATGGCTAGCGGACAAGAGACCCAGTACTTC.

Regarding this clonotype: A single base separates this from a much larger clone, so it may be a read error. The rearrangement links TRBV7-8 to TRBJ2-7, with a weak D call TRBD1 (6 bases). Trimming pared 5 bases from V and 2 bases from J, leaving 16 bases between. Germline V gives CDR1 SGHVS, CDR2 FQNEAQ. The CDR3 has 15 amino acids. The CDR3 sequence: CASSPLTGSTYEQYF. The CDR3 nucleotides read TGTGCCAGCAGCCCACTCACAGGGAGTACCTACGAGCAGTACTTC.

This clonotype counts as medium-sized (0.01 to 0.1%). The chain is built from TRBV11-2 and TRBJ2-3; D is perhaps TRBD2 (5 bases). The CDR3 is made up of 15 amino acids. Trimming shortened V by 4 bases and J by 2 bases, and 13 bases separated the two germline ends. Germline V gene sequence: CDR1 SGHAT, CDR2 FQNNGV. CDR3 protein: CASSSWLRDTDTQYF. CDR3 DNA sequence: TGTGCCAGCAGCTCCTGGCTGAGGGACACAGATACGCAGTATTTT.

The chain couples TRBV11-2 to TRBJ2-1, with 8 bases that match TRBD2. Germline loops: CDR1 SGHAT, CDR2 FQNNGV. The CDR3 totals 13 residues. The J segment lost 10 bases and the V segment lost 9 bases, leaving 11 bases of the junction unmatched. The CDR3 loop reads CASIWTSWAEQFF. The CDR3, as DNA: TGTGCCAGTATCTGGACTAGCTGGGCAGAGCAGTTCTTC.

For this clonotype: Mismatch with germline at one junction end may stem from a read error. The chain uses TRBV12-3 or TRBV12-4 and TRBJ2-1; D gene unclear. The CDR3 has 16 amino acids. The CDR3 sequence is CASSPLVSIFNNEHFF. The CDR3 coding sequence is TGTGCCAGCAGTCCCCTTGTTTCTATCTTCAACAATGAGCATTTCTTC.

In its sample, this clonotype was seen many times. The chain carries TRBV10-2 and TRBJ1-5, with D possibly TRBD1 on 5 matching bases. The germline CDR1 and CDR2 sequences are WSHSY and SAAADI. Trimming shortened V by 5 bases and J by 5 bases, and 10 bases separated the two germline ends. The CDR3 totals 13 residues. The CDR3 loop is CASSLTGDQPQHF. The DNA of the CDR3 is TGCGCCAGCAGTCTTACAGGTGATCAGCCCCAGCATTTT.

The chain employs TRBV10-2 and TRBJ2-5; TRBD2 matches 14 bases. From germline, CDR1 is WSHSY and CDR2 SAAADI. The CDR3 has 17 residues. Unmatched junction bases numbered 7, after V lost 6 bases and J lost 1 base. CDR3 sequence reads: CASSDGLAGGGQETQYF. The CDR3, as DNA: TGCGCCAGCAGCGATGGACTAGCGGGAGGAGGCCAAGAGACCCAGTACTTC.

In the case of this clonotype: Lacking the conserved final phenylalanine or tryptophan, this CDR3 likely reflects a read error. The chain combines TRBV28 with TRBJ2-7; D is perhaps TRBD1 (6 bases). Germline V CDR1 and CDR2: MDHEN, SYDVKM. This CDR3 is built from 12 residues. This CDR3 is CVSRTGQYEQYL. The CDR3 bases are TGTGTCAGCAGAACGGGACAATACGAGCAGTACCTC.

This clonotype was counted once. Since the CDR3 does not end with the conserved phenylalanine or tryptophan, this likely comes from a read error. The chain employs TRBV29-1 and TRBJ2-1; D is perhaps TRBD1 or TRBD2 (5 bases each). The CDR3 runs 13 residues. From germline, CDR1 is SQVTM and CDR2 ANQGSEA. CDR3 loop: CSVRGTSHNEQFL. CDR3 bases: TGCAGCGTTCGTGGGACCTCCCACAATGAGCAGTTCCTC.

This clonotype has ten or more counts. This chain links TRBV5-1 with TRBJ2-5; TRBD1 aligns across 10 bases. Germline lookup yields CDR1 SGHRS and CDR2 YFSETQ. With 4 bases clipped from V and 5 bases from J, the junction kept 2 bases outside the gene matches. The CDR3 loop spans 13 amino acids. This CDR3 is CASSTGQGETQYF. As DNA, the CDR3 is TGCGCCAGCAGCACGGGACAGGGGGAGACCCAGTACTTC.

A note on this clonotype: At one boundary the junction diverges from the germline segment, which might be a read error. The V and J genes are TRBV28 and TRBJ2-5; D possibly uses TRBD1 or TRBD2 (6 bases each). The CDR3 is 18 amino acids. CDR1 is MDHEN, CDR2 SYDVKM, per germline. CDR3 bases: TGTGCCAGCAGTCACGGCCCCCTGACTAACGGGGGCCAAGAGACCCCGTACTTC. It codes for CASSHGPLTNGGQETPYF.

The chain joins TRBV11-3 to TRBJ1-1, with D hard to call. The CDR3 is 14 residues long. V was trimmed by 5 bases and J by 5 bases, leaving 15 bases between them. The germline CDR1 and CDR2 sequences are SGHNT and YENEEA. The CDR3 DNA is TGTGCCAGCAGCCCCCAATTCGGGAATACTGAAGCTTTCTTT. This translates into CASSPQFGNTEAFF.

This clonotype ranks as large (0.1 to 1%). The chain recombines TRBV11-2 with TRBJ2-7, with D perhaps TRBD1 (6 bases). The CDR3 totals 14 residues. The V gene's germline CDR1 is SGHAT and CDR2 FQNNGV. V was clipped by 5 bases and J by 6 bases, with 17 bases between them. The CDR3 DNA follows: TGTGCCAGCAGCCCCCCTTCAGGGGCTAGCGAGCAGTACTTC. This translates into CASSPPSGASEQYF.

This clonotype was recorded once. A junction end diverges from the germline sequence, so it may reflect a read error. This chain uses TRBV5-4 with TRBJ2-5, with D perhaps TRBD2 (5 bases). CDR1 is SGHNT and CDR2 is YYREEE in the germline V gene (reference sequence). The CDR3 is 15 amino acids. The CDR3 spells CASSSEARRPETLYF. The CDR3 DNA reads TGTGCCAGCAGCTCGGAGGCGCGCAGACCAGAGACCCTGTACTTC.

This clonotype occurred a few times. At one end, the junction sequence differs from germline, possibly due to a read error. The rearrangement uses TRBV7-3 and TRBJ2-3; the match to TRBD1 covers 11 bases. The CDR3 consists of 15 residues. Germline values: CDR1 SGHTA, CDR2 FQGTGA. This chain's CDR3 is CASSPRTGGTDTQYF. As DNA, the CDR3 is TGTGCCAGCAGCCCGCGGACAGGGGGCACAGATACTCAGTATTTT.